This T cell receptor beta chain was recovered during a study of blood T cells in healthy people across ages. The study's findings and limits: Long-lived and aged donors differed, with more naive CD4+ cells and higher diversity in the long-lived. Considered underestimates were the diversity estimates obtained from one million T cells. Because donor CMV status was unknown, expanded clonotype changes were possibly confounded.

V was shortened by 3 bases and J by 4 bases, with 13 bases between the two germline ends. The germline V gene has CDR1 SGHRS and CDR2 YFSETQ. The CDR3 spans 14 residues. Using a J-beta primer mix together with a sample-barcoded 5' primer, a second PCR was run for about 7 to 12 cycles. TCRdb fed the 5' RACE reads into MiXCR, producing one record per CDR3 protein. The sample includes about 1.6 million distinct CDR3 sequences, almost 35% of them seen just once. This clonotype was detected a few times. Its antigen is unknown. The sequenced sample was blood. The source is a woman aged 25 to 45 in good health. The chain uses TRBV5-1 and TRBJ2-5, with D maybe TRBD1 (6 bases). The DNA for the CDR3 is TGCGCCAGCAGCTGGACCGGGACATCAGAGACCCAGTACTTC. Its translation: CASSWTGTSETQYF.